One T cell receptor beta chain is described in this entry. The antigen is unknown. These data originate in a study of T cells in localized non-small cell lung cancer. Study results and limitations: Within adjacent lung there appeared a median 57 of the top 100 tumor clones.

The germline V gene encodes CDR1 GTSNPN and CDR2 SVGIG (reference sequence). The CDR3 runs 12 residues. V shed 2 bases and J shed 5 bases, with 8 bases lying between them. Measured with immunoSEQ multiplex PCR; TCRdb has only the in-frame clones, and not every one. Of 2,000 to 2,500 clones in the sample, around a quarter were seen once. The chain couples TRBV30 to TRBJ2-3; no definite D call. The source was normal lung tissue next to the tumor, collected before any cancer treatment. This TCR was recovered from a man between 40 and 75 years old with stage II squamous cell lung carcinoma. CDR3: CAWSPARDTQYF. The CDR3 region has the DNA TGTGCCTGGAGTCCGGCGAGAGATACGCAGTATTTT.